This is a list of T cell receptor beta chains from one sample in a study of shared clonotypes between healthy human individuals. Produced via immunoSEQ multiplex PCR; TCRdb's table is partial and in-frame only. This table has a few million clones, just over 90% appearing once. Sequencing was carried out using naive CD4+ T cells from PBMCs. These receptors came from a man aged 18-30 years in good health. Some clones in this sample may be carry-over from other donors' samples. Each CDR3 is given with its conserved first and last residue. D genes are given only for firm matches. Size is omitted from some rows. Given values are once, few, many or a class for expanded clones.

D | J | size | V | DNA | CDR3
- | TRBJ1-1 | few | TRBV18 | TGTGCCAGCTCACCGGAGACCTATGAAGCTTTCTTT | CASSPETYEAFF
- | TRBJ1-1 | once | TRBV5-1 | TGCGCCAGCAGCTTGGGAGTGGGGGCTGGGGAAGCTTTCTTT | CASSLGVGAGEAFF
- | TRBJ1-1 | - | TRBV7-3 | TGTGCCAGCAGCTTAGCACGCGGAGACCCGAACACTGAAGCTTTCTTT | CASSLARGDPNTEAFF
- | TRBJ1-4 | - | TRBV5-5 | TGTGCCAGCAGCCGCACAGGAGGTAATGAAAAACTGTTTTTT | CASSRTGGNEKLFF
- | TRBJ2-5 | - | TRBV9 | TGTGCCAGCAGCGTAGCCCCCCGGGATGAGGAGACCCAGTACTTC | CASSVAPRDEETQYF
TRBD2 | TRBJ2-1 | - | TRBV6-5 | TGTGCCAGCAGTAGAACCGGGACTAGGGCGGATGAGCAGTTCTTC | CASSRTGTRADEQFF
TRBD1 | TRBJ2-5 | - | TRBV5-1 | TGCGCCACAAAATTGGGGACAGGGGAAGAGACCCAGTACTTC | CATKLGTGEETQYF
TRBD1 | TRBJ1-2 | - | TRBV27 | TGTGCCAGCAGTTCGGACAGGGCCTACAGGAGTGGCTACACCTTC | CASSSDRAYRSGYTF
- | TRBJ1-1 | - | TRBV5-1 | TGCGCCAGCAGCTTCCTGGGAAGCAACACTGAAGCTTTCTTT | CASSFLGSNTEAFF
- | TRBJ1-5 | - | TRBV30 | TGTGCCTGGAGTCCGGCTGGAGGCCTTTATTATAGCAATCAGCCCCAGCATTTT | CAWSPAGGLYYSNQPQHF
- | TRBJ1-1 | - | TRBV5-1 | TGCGCCAGCAGCTCTCACTCGGGCAGGGCGAACACTGAAGCTTTCTTT | CASSSHSGRANTEAFF
- | TRBJ1-3 | - | TRBV6-1 | TGTGCCAGCGGATACTCTGGAAACACCATATATTTT | CASGYSGNTIYF